This TCR beta chain came from a study of blood T cell repertoires in COVID-19. About the research overall: The study drew acute and convalescent COVID-19 samples from the United States, Italy and Spain. T cells, B-cell-depleted T cells, or PBMCs supplied cDNA or gDNA.

Per the original data handling: Quantification of nucleated cells was approximated via reference gene primer amplification. The assay was immunoSEQ multiplex PCR, and TCRdb's table has in-frame clones only and misses some. Clone size and the V and J calls come from that table; the DNA yielded D and trimming. The sample lists 180,000 or so clones, under 90% occurring once. CDR1 is MNHNS, CDR2 SASEGT, per germline. The CDR3 covers 15 residues. The V and J ends lost 2 bases and 6 bases respectively, with 17 bases between them. This TCR was recovered from a man in his forties with acute or convalescent COVID-19. The chain has TRBV6-1 and TRBJ2-7; D might be TRBD1 (6 bases). The sample taken for sequencing was peripheral blood. In DNA, the CDR3 is TGTGCCAGCAGTGAAATGATTCCAGGGGTAGGCGAGCAGTACTTC. Amino acids: CASSEMIPGVGEQYF.